This TCR beta chain was sequenced during a study of cytotoxic CD8 clonotypes in ibrutinib-treated CLL. Cryopreserved PBMCs supplied 1.5 to 2.5 micrograms of genomic DNA for TCR beta libraries. Libraries were prepared by immunoSEQ multiplex PCR; TCRdb keeps only in-frame clonotypes and omits some of them. The sample has some 140,000 clones, around 93% seen once. Trimming removed 0 bases from V and 9 bases from J, with 7 bases in between. The CDR3 runs to 12 residues. Germline loops: CDR1 LNHDA, CDR2 SQIVND (reference sequence). This sample comprised PBMCs, obtained after 12 months of ibrutinib treatment. The sequence derives from a human donor with chronic lymphocytic leukemia. The gene calls are TRBV19 and TRBJ2-3, with D possibly being TRBD2 (5 bases). CDR3 region: CASSIEGGTQYF. In nucleotides, the CDR3 is TGTGCCAGTAGTATAGAGGGCGGGACGCAGTATTTT.